These 24 T cell receptor beta chains originate from one sample sequenced in a study of cytomegalovirus exposure and HLA in healthy donors. PCR primers comprised 60 Vbeta and 13 Jbeta primers. Method: immunoSEQ multiplex PCR; TCRdb's copy keeps in-frame clones and lacks some. The data contain roughly 170,000 clones, less than 85% of them seen just once; the ten biggest clones take up roughly 5.2%. Sequencing was done on a sample of PBMCs. The receptors were sampled from a young man in good health and CMV-seronegative.

This clone has more than one count but fewer than ten. The V and J genes are TRBV5-1 and TRBJ1-1, with D unclear. Per germline, CDR1 SGHRS and CDR2 YFSETQ. V was cut by 0 bases and J by 0 bases, with 9 bases left in between. CDR3 size: 15 residues. The CDR3 protein is CASSLAKRVNTEAFF. The CDR3 bases are TGCGCCAGCAGCTTGGCCAAGAGGGTGAACACTGAAGCTTTCTTT.

This clone was observed a few times. The chain has TRBV5-6 and TRBJ1-3, with D hard to call. The CDR3 runs to 15 residues. Germline CDR1 is SGHDT and CDR2 is YYEEEE. Deletions cut 4 bases from V and 1 base from J, with 12 bases between. The CDR3 region has the DNA TGTGCCAGCAGCCCCCGAGGGTTGTCTGGAAACACCATATATTTT. This sequence encodes CASSPRGLSGNTIYF.

The chain employs TRBV19 and TRBJ2-1; 8 bases line up with TRBD1. Losses at the gene ends were 4 bases for V and 14 bases for J; bases not matched to a gene: 13. This CDR3 region has 14 residues. Germline loops: CDR1 LNHDA, CDR2 SQIVND (reference sequence). The CDR3 loop is CASSNQGAGASEFF. The CDR3 DNA follows: TGTGCCAGTAGTAACCAGGGGGCGGGTGCGAGCGAGTTCTTC.

As regards this clone: This sample includes further DNA sequences coding for the same CDR3. This chain uses TRBV27 with TRBJ2-2; D is ambiguous. The V gene's germline CDR1 is MNHEY and CDR2 SMNVEV (reference sequence). Deletions cut 4 bases from V and 5 bases from J, with 5 bases between. This CDR3 spans 12 amino acids. The CDR3 loop reads CASSSPTGELFF. CDR3 DNA sequence: TGTGCCAGCAGTTCCCCTACCGGGGAGCTGTTTTTT.

There are a few counts of this clone. The chain couples TRBV6-1 to TRBJ2-7; 8 bases are shared with TRBD1. The CDR3 totals 16 residues. Germline CDR1 MNHNS, CDR2 SASEGT. V was clipped by 0 bases and J by 2 bases; unmatched bases: 6. CDR3 loop: CASSEAGTGQPYEQYF. The CDR3 DNA is TGTGCCAGCAGTGAAGCGGGGACAGGCCAACCCTACGAGCAGTACTTC.

The rearrangement links TRBV30 to TRBJ2-5; D gene unclear. TRBJ2-7 matches the DNA end more closely, so the J call is doubtful. The CDR3 has 12 residues. The germline V gene has CDR1 GTSNPN and CDR2 SVGIG (reference sequence). As DNA, the CDR3 is TGTGCCTGGAGTTGGAGCTCCTACGAGCAGTACTTC. Translated, it gives CAWSWSSYEQYF.

This clone was recorded a few times. The chain combines TRBV10-1 with TRBJ2-7; unclear D gene. This CDR3 is built from 14 residues. Between the trimmed V and J ends, which lost 5 bases and 0 bases, there was a span of 11 bases. In germline, CDR1 is WNHNN, CDR2 SYGVQD (reference sequence). The CDR3 nucleotides are TGCGCCAGCAGTCCAGACTCGAGCTCCTACGAGCAGTACTTC. Amino acid sequence: CASSPDSSSYEQYF.

The chain combines TRBV6-5 with TRBJ1-4; tentatively, D is TRBD1 (6 bases). Trimming removed 2 bases at V and 5 bases at J, with 9 bases between. The CDR3 consists of 14 residues. Germline V lookup: CDR1 MNHEY, CDR2 SVGAGI. The CDR3 DNA is TGTGCCAGCAGTTACGGGGGGGGCAATGAAAAACTGTTTTTT. Its protein is CASSYGGGNEKLFF.

This clone was observed many times. The rearrangement links TRBV6-1 to TRBJ1-5; 10 nucleotides match TRBD1. CDR3 length: 15 amino acids. Trimming took 3 bases from V and 6 from J; bases not matched to a gene: 5. Germline-derived CDR1 and CDR2 are MNHNS and SASEGT. CDR3 nucleotide sequence: TGTGCCAGCAGTGACGGGACAGGGGTTACTCAGCCCCAGCATTTT. Translation: CASSDGTGVTQPQHF.

The chain joins TRBV7-9 to TRBJ2-1, with D perhaps matching TRBD2 (6 bases). With 8 bases removed from V and 5 bases from J, the gap between germline ends came to 22 bases. CDR1 and CDR2 from the germline V gene are SEHNR and FQNEAQ (reference sequence). This CDR3 is built from 16 residues. The CDR3 region has the DNA TGTGCCAGCTCCCGAGTTCCTGGGGGGACGAACAATGAGCAGTTCTTC. This codes for CASSRVPGGTNNEQFF. The full variable domain, in which reference TRBV7-9 and TRBJ2-1 provide the parts outside the CDR3, is DTGVSQNPRHKITKRGQNVTFRCDPISEHNRLYWYRQTLGQGPEFLTYFQNEAQLEKSRLLSDRFSAERPKGSFSTLEIQRTEQGDSAMYLCASSRVPGGTNNEQFFGPGTRLTVL.

This chain joins TRBV19 and TRBJ2-6; TRBD2 matches 8 bases. Germline V lookup: CDR1 LNHDA, CDR2 SQIVND (reference sequence). The length of the CDR3 is 15 residues. V trimming: 7 bases; J trimming: 3 bases; junction bases outside the gene matches: 5. CDR3 protein: CASNRGGIGANVLTF. In DNA form, the CDR3 reads TGTGCCAGTAATCGGGGGGGCATTGGGGCCAACGTCCTGACTTTC.

The V gene is TRBV11-2, the J gene TRBJ2-7, with a tentative D call TRBD1 (5 bases). Between the trimmed V and J ends, which lost 4 bases and 5 bases, there was a span of 18 bases. The CDR3 spans 15 residues. Germline V gene data show CDR1 as SGHAT and CDR2 as FQNNGV. The CDR3 DNA sequence: TGTGCCAGCAGCTCCGACGCAGGGTGGGGAAACGAGCAGTACTTC. Translating it yields CASSSDAGWGNEQYF.

This clone showed up just once. This rearrangement joins TRBV29-1 to TRBJ2-1, with D possibly TRBD2 on 5 matching bases. Trimming took 7 bases from V and 6 from J, leaving 22 bases between them. The CDR3 loop spans 15 amino acids. Germline CDR1 is SQVTM and CDR2 is ANQGSEA. This CDR3 is CSAAGAPLRGNEQFF. CDR3 bases: TGCAGCGCCGCAGGCGCCCCACTTCGGGGCAATGAGCAGTTCTTC.

The J gene is TRBJ1-2, the V gene TRBV7-2; 7 bases line up with TRBD1. J lost 4 bases, V lost 1 base, and 9 bases had no gene match. CDR3 length: 16 amino acids. Per the germline V gene, CDR1 is SGHTA and CDR2 is FQGNSA. The CDR3 DNA reads as TGTGCCAGCAGCTTAGAGGGTTTAGGGGGCGGCTATGGCTACACCTTC. Translation gives CASSLEGLGGGYGYTF.

J is TRBJ2-4 and V is TRBV18; 11 nucleotides align to TRBD2. The CDR3 spans 15 residues. Germline trimming cut 5 bases from V and 4 bases from J; bases unmatched to any gene: 4. The germline V gene has CDR1 KGHSH and CDR2 LQKENI. As DNA, the CDR3 is TGTGCCAGCTCATTGGGACTAGCGGAGAAAAACATTCAGTACTTC. The encoded protein is CASSLGLAEKNIQYF.

J is TRBJ2-1 and V is TRBV2, with a tentative D call TRBD1 (6 bases). This CDR3 comprises 16 residues. Trimming took off 4 bases at V and 3 bases at J, with 16 bases between the two ends. Germline loops: CDR1 SNHLY, CDR2 FYNNEI. CDR3 residues: CASSVSMAGDYNEQFF. The CDR3 DNA is TGTGCCAGCAGTGTATCTATGGCAGGGGACTACAATGAGCAGTTCTTC.

A few counts support this clone. The chain combines TRBV30 with TRBJ2-5, with a tentative D call TRBD2 (6 bases). Trimming shortened V by 2 bases and J by 5 bases, and 12 bases separated the two germline ends. Per germline, CDR1 GTSNPN and CDR2 SVGIG (reference sequence). The CDR3 runs to 13 residues. CDR3 region: CAWSKRVRETQYF. CDR3 bases: TGTGCCTGGAGTAAGCGGGTGCGGGAGACCCAGTACTTC.

The rearrangement uses TRBV5-1 and TRBJ2-1, with 9 bases that match TRBD2. The J segment lost 4 bases and the V segment lost 4 bases, leaving 6 bases of the junction unmatched. Per germline, CDR1 SGHRS and CDR2 YFSETQ. The CDR3 runs 15 residues. The CDR3 here is CASSPGLASYNEQFF. The CDR3 DNA reads as TGCGCCAGCAGCCCGGGACTAGCTTCGTACAATGAGCAGTTCTTC.

This sequence joins TRBV5-1 and TRBJ2-2; tentative D call: TRBD1 (5 bases). The V gene's germline CDR1 is SGHRS and CDR2 YFSETQ. The CDR3 runs 16 residues. The V gene lost 6 bases and the J gene lost 3 bases, with 18 bases spanning the gap. The CDR3 coding sequence is TGCGCCAGCACCTTTGGCAGGGTGGTTGACACCGGGGAGCTGTTTTTT. Translation: CASTFGRVVDTGELFF.

J is TRBJ2-5 and V is TRBV18; 7 nucleotides match TRBD1. The CDR3 has 16 residues. J gave up 2 bases and V 1 base, and 7 bases lay outside the gene matches. Germline lookup yields CDR1 KGHSH and CDR2 LQKENI. The CDR3 coding sequence is TGTGCCAGCTCACCACTTCCAGGGGGTACGCAAGAGACCCAGTACTTC. It translates to CASSPLPGGTQETQYF.

About this clone: Relative to the germline gene, one junction end is altered; a read error may explain this. The rearrangement links TRBV7-9 to TRBJ2-7, with 7 bases aligning to TRBD2. CDR1 and CDR2 (germline): SEHNR, FQNEAQ (reference sequence). The length of the CDR3 is 14 residues. The CDR3 DNA reads TGTTCCAGCAGCTTCAGCGGGGCCATTCTCGAGCAGTACTTC. It translates to CSSSFSGAILEQYF.

The chain employs TRBV19 and TRBJ1-1; 8 nucleotides align to TRBD1. J lost 1 base, V lost 4 bases, and 2 bases had no gene match. CDR3 length: 14 amino acids. Germline loops: CDR1 LNHDA, CDR2 SQIVND (reference sequence). The CDR3 sequence is CASSTGQGNTEAFF. DNA for the CDR3: TGTGCCAGTAGTACCGGACAGGGGAACACTGAAGCTTTCTTT. The whole variable domain, filled in from reference TRBV19 and TRBJ1-1, reads DGGITQSPKYLFRKEGQNVTLSCEQNLNHDAMYWYRQDPGQGLRLIYYSQIVNDFQKGDIAEGYSVSREKKESFPLTVTSAQKNPTAFYLCASSTGQGNTEAFFGQGTRLTVV.

The chain uses TRBV27 and TRBJ2-7; TRBD1 agrees at 11 bases. Germline V gives CDR1 MNHEY, CDR2 SMNVEV (reference sequence). After removal of 6 bases from V and 12 bases from J, the junction contained 7 bases not matched to a gene. The CDR3 sequence is 12 residues long. The CDR3 DNA reads TGTGCCAGCAGCCTGGACAGGGGGCGGCTGTACTTC. It codes for CASSLDRGRLYF.

The rearrangement uses TRBV5-6 and TRBJ2-7; possibly TRBD1 for D (6 bases). CDR3 length equals 15 residues. CDR1 is SGHDT, CDR2 YYEEEE, per germline. V lost 3 bases to trimming and J lost 0 bases, with 13 bases between them. The chain's CDR3 is CASSSDRIRSYEQYF. CDR3 nucleotides: TGTGCCAGCAGCTCTGACAGGATCCGCTCCTACGAGCAGTACTTC.